Shown below are 2 T cell receptor beta chains from a single sample sequenced in a study of T cells in Graves' hyperthyroidism and ophthalmopathy. The TCR beta CDR3 regions underwent amplification using RNA transcripts as the source. Primed by the HTBI set, a first-round RT-PCR was run on the TCR CDR3. MiXCR, run by TCRdb on the multiplex PCR reads, gives a single entry per CDR3 protein. Of a few hundred thousand distinct CDR3 sequences in the sample, roughly 14% are singletons; the top ten hold under 8%. The sample taken for sequencing was blood. The receptors derive from a woman aged 30 to 39 with Graves' hyperthyroidism.

Ten or more counts support this clonotype. V usage is TRBV20-1 and J usage is TRBJ2-1; unclear D gene. V was trimmed by 4 bases and J by 1 base, leaving 5 bases between them. CDR1 DFQATT and CDR2 SNEGSKA come from the germline V gene (reference sequence). The CDR3 has 12 amino acids. The CDR3 here is CSATQSYNEQFF. The CDR3, as DNA: TGCAGTGCTACACAGTCCTACAATGAGCAGTTCTTC.

This chain links TRBV7-2 with TRBJ2-7, with 10 positions matching TRBD2. CDR1 SGHTA and CDR2 FQGNSA come from the germline V gene. The CDR3 spans 17 residues. The junction had 9 bases not matched to a gene; V was cut back by 0 bases and J by 4 bases. The CDR3 spells CASSLAGRLAGGYEQYF. In DNA form, the CDR3 reads TGTGCCAGCAGCTTAGCGGGGCGGTTAGCGGGAGGATACGAGCAGTACTTC.